This T cell receptor (beta chain) was retrieved from a study of blood T cell repertoires in COVID-19. TCRdb's copy holds only in-frame clones and misses some; the assay was immunoSEQ multiplex PCR. In the table there are roughly 200,000 clones, approximately 85% of which are singletons. The CDR3 has 11 residues. The germline CDR1 and CDR2 sequences are LNHDA and SQIVND (reference sequence). V dropped 7 bases and J dropped 5 bases, with 7 bases sitting between them. The gene calls are TRBV19 and TRBJ2-3; D gene ambiguous. This TCR came from a man between 35 and 55 years old who had recovered from COVID-19. Sequenced sample: PBMCs or T cells enriched from blood (not recorded which). CDR3 amino acids: CASISGDTQYF. The CDR3 region has the DNA TGTGCCAGTATTTCCGGAGATACGCAGTATTTT.